The 2 T cell receptor beta chains listed next were all sequenced from one sample in a study of cytomegalovirus exposure and HLA in healthy donors. The PCR had 60 Vbeta and 13 Jbeta primers. Assay: immunoSEQ multiplex PCR; the TCRdb copy retains only in-frame clones and omits some. This sample has 140,000 or so clones, with 88% found just once. Sequencing input: PBMCs. All receptors derive from a woman between 40 and 50 years old in good health and CMV-seronegative.

The CDR3 here is CASSLVASRDQPQHF. In nucleotides, the CDR3 is TGTGCCAGCAGCTTGGTCGCCTCGAGGGATCAGCCCCAGCATTTT. The gene calls are TRBV5-8 and TRBJ1-5; D is unclear. Germline CDR1 reads SGHTS; CDR2 reads YDEGEE. CDR3 size: 15 residues. V lost 0 bases and J lost 5, with 12 bases in between.

The J gene is TRBJ1-2, the V gene TRBV30, with 8 bases matching TRBD1. The CDR3 length is 12 residues. Germline V gene data show CDR1 as GTSNPN and CDR2 as SVGIG (reference sequence). The trim removed 4 bases at V and 4 bases at J, leaving 2 bases unmatched. The CDR3 DNA sequence: TGTGCCTGGAAGGGGACAGGCTATGGCTACACCTTC. Translated: CAWKGTGYGYTF.